The clone carrying this T cell receptor (beta chain) was recorded at least ten times. What it binds is not known. This sample is part of a study of regulatory T cells in long-lasting Graves disease. Across the study: Persistent Graves' disease denoted over 5 years of antithyroid drugs plus positive TSH receptor antibodies.

This CDR3 is 12 amino acids long. The V gene end was trimmed by 5 bases and the J gene end by 8 bases; junction bases not matched to a gene: 2. Germline CDR1 reads SNHLY; CDR2 reads FYNNEI. Study-wide points: Persistent Graves' disease cases displayed lower TCR diversity than newly diagnosed ones.

Through Arm-PCR of CDR3 regions and iRepertoire HTBI primers, TCR beta libraries were built. Using its own MiXCR run on the multiplex PCR reads, TCRdb lists one record per CDR3 protein. The sample contains 450,000 or so distinct CDR3 sequences, approximately 22% of which appear only once. The sample's time point: persistent/refractory GD, antithyroid drugs over 5 years with positive TRAb. Researchers made the TCR library from RNA that was extracted from PBMCs. Approximately 8.6-milliliter peripheral blood samples went into EDTA tubes. The material was peripheral blood mononuclear cells (PBMCs), obtained when the disease was refractory, from a patient treated with antithyroid drugs. The TCR sequence derives from a female donor with Graves disease. The chain combines TRBV2 with TRBJ1-4; TRBD1 matches 7 bases. CDR3 DNA: TGTGCCAGCAGTCAGACAGGGGAAAAACTGTTTTTT. It translates to CASSQTGEKLFF.